This T cell receptor beta chain was captured in a study of human T cells and chemical hapten exposure. A word on this clonotype: The antigen is not known.

General study results and limits: DPC sensitization produced no change in TCRs with frequency above 1 in 1000.

This CDR3 is 15 amino acids long. V was shortened by 5 bases and J by 1 base, with 12 bases between the two germline ends. From the RACE reads, TCRdb called clonotypes with MiXCR, one entry per CDR3 protein. The sample shows about 42,000 distinct CDR3 sequences, around 8.9% of them seen only once. The time point: patch test 2, 6 weeks after DPC sensitization. Treatment reported: therapeutic diphenylcyclopropenone sensitization with weekly scalp DPC. The study enrolled 18 to 70-year-old alopecia patients suitable for DPC. The chain recombines TRBV12-3 or TRBV12-4 with TRBJ1-3; maybe TRBD1 (5 bases). The TCR comes from a woman in her forties with alopecia areata. Some clones in this sample may be carry-over from other donors' samples. The sample was whole blood, taken in connection with sensitization to the hapten diphenylcyclopropenone (DPC). CDR3 loop: CASSGGTESGNTIYF. The CDR3 DNA reads as TGTGCCAGCAGTGGGGGGACGGAATCTGGAAACACCATATATTTT.